The rows below give T cell receptor beta chains drawn from one sample of a study of human T cells and chemical hapten exposure. TCRdb re-analysed the RACE reads in MiXCR, keeping a single row per CDR3 protein. The sample contains under 45,000 distinct CDR3 sequences, 10% of which appear only once. The sample consisted of whole blood, taken in connection with sensitization to the hapten diphenylcyclopropenone (DPC). The receptors shown here come from a man aged 45-65 years with alopecia areata. Some clones in this sample may be carry-over from other donors' samples. Each CDR3 is given with its conserved first and last residue. The order of the fields is J gene, D gene, clone size, V gene, CDR3 DNA, CDR3 protein. The D gene is left open where the match is weak. Size is omitted from some rows. Given values are once, few, many or a class for expanded clones.

j_gene: TRBJ2-3; d_gene: .; abundance: few; v_gene: TRBV5-1; CDR3nt: TGCGCCAGCAGCTTGAACCAGGGAGGCACAGATACGCAGTATTTT; CDR3aa: CASSLNQGGTDTQYF
j_gene: TRBJ2-3; d_gene: TRBD2; abundance: .; v_gene: TRBV29-1; CDR3nt: TGCAGCGTTGAATCTCGGACTAGCGGGATCACAGATACGCAGTATTTT; CDR3aa: CSVESRTSGITDTQYF
j_gene: TRBJ1-5; d_gene: .; abundance: many; v_gene: TRBV5-1; CDR3nt: TGCGCCAGCAGCTTCGACAGCAATCAGCCCCAGCATTTT; CDR3aa: CASSFDSNQPQHF
j_gene: TRBJ2-7; d_gene: .; abundance: few; v_gene: TRBV3-1; CDR3nt: TGTGCCAGCAGCCAAGAGGGCGGTTATAGCTCCTACGAGCAGTACTTC; CDR3aa: CASSQEGGYSSYEQYF
j_gene: TRBJ2-7; d_gene: .; abundance: .; v_gene: TRBV4-1; CDR3nt: TGCGCCAGCAGCCAAGAGAACCCGCAAGGGCAGTACGAGCAGTACTTC; CDR3aa: CASSQENPQGQYEQYF
j_gene: TRBJ2-7; d_gene: TRBD2; abundance: many; v_gene: TRBV19; CDR3nt: TGTGCCAGTAGCGCTGGGGGGACTACATCCTACGAGCAGTACTTC; CDR3aa: CASSAGGTTSYEQYF
j_gene: TRBJ2-7; d_gene: .; abundance: .; v_gene: TRBV7-9; CDR3nt: TGTGCCAGCAGCTTATCAGCACAGACCTACGAGCAGTACTTC; CDR3aa: CASSLSAQTYEQYF
j_gene: TRBJ2-2; d_gene: TRBD2; abundance: .; v_gene: TRBV7-7; CDR3nt: TGTACCAGCAGCTTACGCGGTGCGGGAGGCAACACCGGGGAGCTGTTTTTT; CDR3aa: CTSSLRGAGGNTGELFF
j_gene: TRBJ1-2; d_gene: .; abundance: many; v_gene: TRBV4-2; CDR3nt: TGTGCCAGCAGCTGGGGGACGGCCGGCTACACCTTC; CDR3aa: CASSWGTAGYTF
j_gene: TRBJ1-1; d_gene: .; abundance: many; v_gene: TRBV20-1; CDR3nt: TGCAGTGCTAGAACGGAATGGACTGAAGCTTTCTTT; CDR3aa: CSARTEWTEAFF
j_gene: TRBJ1-1; d_gene: TRBD1; abundance: many; v_gene: TRBV29-1; CDR3nt: TGCAGCGTTGCTGGACAGGGGTTGACCGCTGAAGCTTTCTTT; CDR3aa: CSVAGQGLTAEAFF
j_gene: TRBJ2-7; d_gene: .; abundance: .; v_gene: TRBV20-1; CDR3nt: TGCAGTCCCAGATGTCGGGGCTACGAGCAGTACTTC; CDR3aa: CSPRCRGYEQYF
j_gene: TRBJ2-3; d_gene: .; abundance: many; v_gene: TRBV3-1; CDR3nt: TGTGCCAGCAGCGCAATAACAGATACGCAGTATTTT; CDR3aa: CASSAITDTQYF
j_gene: TRBJ2-5; d_gene: .; abundance: few; v_gene: TRBV29-1; CDR3nt: TGCAGCGTTCCCGCGGGAGAGACCCAGTACTTC; CDR3aa: CSVPAGETQYF
j_gene: TRBJ2-7; d_gene: TRBD1; abundance: medium-sized; v_gene: TRBV11-3; CDR3nt: TGTGCCAGCAGCCCAGGACAGGGGGCAGGAATCTACGAGCAGTACTTC; CDR3aa: CASSPGQGAGIYEQYF
j_gene: TRBJ2-3; d_gene: .; abundance: few; v_gene: TRBV18; CDR3nt: TGTGCCAGCTCACCATCTAGCGGCACAGATACGCAGTATTTT; CDR3aa: CASSPSSGTDTQYF
j_gene: TRBJ2-2; d_gene: .; abundance: .; v_gene: TRBV10-1; CDR3nt: TGCGCCAGCAGTTTTAGCGGCGGGGAGCTGTTTTTT; CDR3aa: CASSFSGGELFF
j_gene: TRBJ1-2; d_gene: TRBD1; abundance: many; v_gene: TRBV10-2; CDR3nt: TGCGCCAGCAGTGAACAGGGGAACTATGGCTACACCTTC; CDR3aa: CASSEQGNYGYTF